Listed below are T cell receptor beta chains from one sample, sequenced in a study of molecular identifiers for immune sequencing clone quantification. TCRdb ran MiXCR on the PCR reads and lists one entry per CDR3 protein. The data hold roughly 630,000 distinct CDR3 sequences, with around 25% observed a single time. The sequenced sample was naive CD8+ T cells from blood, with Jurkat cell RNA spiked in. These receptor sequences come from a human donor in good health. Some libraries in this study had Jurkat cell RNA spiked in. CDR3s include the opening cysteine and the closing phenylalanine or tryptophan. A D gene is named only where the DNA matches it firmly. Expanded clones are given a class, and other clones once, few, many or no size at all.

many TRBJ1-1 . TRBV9 CASTVTGAMNTEAFF TGTGCCAGCACCGTTACCGGGGCAATGAACACTGAAGCTTTCTTT
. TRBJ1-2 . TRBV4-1 CASSPGGVADYGYTF TGCGCCAGCAGCCCCGGGGGGGTAGCAGACTATGGCTACACCTTC
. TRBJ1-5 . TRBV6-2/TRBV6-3 CAGSYWGPSGPQHF TGTGCCGGCAGTTATTGGGGACCCTCGGGGCCCCAGCATTTT
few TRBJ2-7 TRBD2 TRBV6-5 CASSTAGAYEQYF TGTGCCAGCAGTACCGCGGGGGCCTACGAGCAGTACTTC
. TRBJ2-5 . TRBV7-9 CASSLGTGEPQETQYF TGTGCCAGCAGCTTAGGGACGGGAGAGCCCCAAGAGACCCAGTACTTC
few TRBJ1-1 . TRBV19 CASSIRTDQRVDTEAFF TGTGCCAGTAGTATCCGGACAGACCAACGCGTGGACACTGAAGCTTTCTTT
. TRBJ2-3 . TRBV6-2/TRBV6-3 CAPTRVLTDTQYF TGTGCCCCAACCCGGGTACTTACAGATACGCAGTATTTT
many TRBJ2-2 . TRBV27 CASSHGTNTGELFF TGTGCCAGCAGTCACGGGACAAACACCGGGGAGCTGTTTTTT
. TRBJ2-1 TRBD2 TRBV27 CASSLPWLSGGLFF TGTGCCAGCAGTTTACCCTGGCTTAGCGGGGGTCTGTTCTTC
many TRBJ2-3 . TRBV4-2 CASSQEMRGRTSTDTQYF TGTGCCAGCAGCCAAGAAATGAGGGGCAGGACAAGCACAGATACGCAGTATTTT
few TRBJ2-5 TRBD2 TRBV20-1 CSARARSGRDFNPQYF TGCAGTGCTAGAGCCCGGAGCGGGAGGGACTTTAATCCCCAGTACTTC
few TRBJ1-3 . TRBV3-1 CASSPGFSGNTIYF TGTGCCAGCAGCCCCGGGTTCTCTGGAAACACCATATATTTT
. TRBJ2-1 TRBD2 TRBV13 CASSLELAGGNEQFF TGTGCCAGCAGCTTAGAACTAGCGGGGGGCAATGAGCAGTTCTTC
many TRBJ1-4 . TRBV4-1 CASSQVQADNEKPFF TGCGCCAGCAGCCAGGTGCAGGCAGATAATGAAAAACCCTTTTTT
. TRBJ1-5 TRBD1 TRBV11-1 CASSFPDRSSNQPQHF TGTGCCAGCAGCTTTCCGGACAGGTCGAGCAATCAGCCCCAGCATTTT
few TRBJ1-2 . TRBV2 CASSESTGWNYGYTF TGTGCCAGCAGTGAAAGTACAGGGTGGAACTATGGCTACACCTTC
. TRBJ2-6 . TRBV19 CASSFRPGAPVLTF TGTGCCAGTAGTTTCCGACCTGGGGCCCCCGTCCTGACTTTC
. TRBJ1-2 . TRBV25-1 CASSETFSRGTANYGYTF TGTGCCAGCAGTGAAACCTTCTCTAGAGGGACGGCCAACTATGGCTACACCTTC
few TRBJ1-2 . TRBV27 CASSPRRGGWDGYTF TGTGCCAGCAGTCCTCGAAGGGGGGGCTGGGATGGCTACACCTTC
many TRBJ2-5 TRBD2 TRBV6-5 CASRSGRGKQETQYF TGTGCCAGCAGGTCGGGGAGGGGCAAACAAGAGACCCAGTACTTC
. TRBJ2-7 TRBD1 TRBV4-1 CASSQDGTGYEQSF TGCGCCAGCAGCCAAGACGGGACAGGTTACGAGCAGTCCTTC
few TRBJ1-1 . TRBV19 CASSARTGTWNTEAFF TGTGCCAGTAGTGCAAGAACCGGGACGTGGAACACTGAAGCTTTCTTT
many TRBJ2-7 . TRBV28 CASSISRSYEQYF TGTGCCAGCAGTATAAGCAGGTCCTACGAGCAGTACTTC
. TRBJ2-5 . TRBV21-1 CARVPKGVGETQYF TGTGCCAGGGTACCGAAAGGGGTCGGAGAGACCCAGTACTTC
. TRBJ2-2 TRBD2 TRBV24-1 CATSDIERELLF TGTGCCACCAGTGATATAGAGCGGGAGCTGCTTTTT
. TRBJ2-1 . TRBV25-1 CASSEYRVDEQFF TGTGCCAGCAGTGAGTACAGGGTCGATGAGCAGTTCTTC
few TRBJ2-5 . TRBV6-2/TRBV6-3 CASSYFAEETQYF TGTGCCAGCAGTTATTTTGCGGAAGAGACCCAGTACTTC
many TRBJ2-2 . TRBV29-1 CSVDDNSATGELFF TGCAGCGTTGACGATAACAGTGCCACCGGGGAGCTGTTTTTT
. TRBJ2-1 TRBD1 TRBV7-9 CASLGQGHNEQFF TGTGCCAGCCTTGGACAGGGGCACAATGAGCAGTTCTTC
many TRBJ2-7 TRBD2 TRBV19 CASSSSGGTFYEQYF TGTGCCAGTAGTTCTAGCGGGGGGACCTTCTACGAGCAGTACTTC
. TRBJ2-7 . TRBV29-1 CSPWRSPHEQYF TGCAGCCCCTGGCGCAGTCCCCACGAGCAGTACTTC
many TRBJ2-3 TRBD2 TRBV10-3 CASRGLAATDTQYF TGTGCCTCGCGCGGACTAGCGGCCACAGATACGCAGTATTTT
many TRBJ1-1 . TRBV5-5 CASSPGVGRHLPEAFF TGTGCCAGCAGCCCCGGGGTGGGCAGACACCTCCCTGAAGCTTTCTTT
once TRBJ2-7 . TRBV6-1 CASSEGGPGTYSYEQYF TGTGCCAGCAGTGAGGGGGGCCCCGGGACATACTCCTACGAGCAGTACTTC
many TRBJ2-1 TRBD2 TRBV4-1 CASSQGTSGAYNEQFF TGCGCCAGCAGCCAAGGGACTAGCGGAGCTTACAATGAGCAGTTCTTC
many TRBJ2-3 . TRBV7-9 CASSSIVDITDTQYF TGTGCCAGCAGCTCTATTGTGGACATCACAGATACGCAGTATTTT
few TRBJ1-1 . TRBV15 CATSRAGPNTEAFF TGTGCCACCAGCAGGGCGGGACCGAACACTGAAGCTTTCTTT
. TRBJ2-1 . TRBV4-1 CASSQEGSYNEQFF TGCGCCAGCAGCCAAGAGGGCAGCTACAATGAGCAGTTCTTC